This TCR beta chain was retrieved from a study of T-cell reconstitution after alpha-beta-depleted transplantation in children. Notes on the study in general: At the one-year point after transplant, T-cell counts and TCRbeta diversity were found to come mostly from T cells that had been newly produced. Some patients' high day-60 TCRbeta diversity was traced to surviving recipient T cells and thymic progenitors. Reports say that about two months after transplant, the alpha-beta T cells came out of several hundred graft clones that had expanded.

This clonotype was detected many times. Antigen: not known. From germline, CDR1 is LGHDT and CDR2 YNNKEL (reference sequence). V was pared by 0 bases and J by 4 bases, with 10 bases between. CDR3 length: 15 amino acids. Preparation of the TCRbeta library used unique molecular identifiers. TCRdb passed the PCR reads through MiXCR, listing each CDR3 protein once. The repertoire holds about 150,000 distinct CDR3 sequences, with around 10% as singletons. Source: PBMCs, taken before TCRalphabeta/CD19-depleted stem cell transplant. The source is a boy under 10 years old with acute myeloid leukemia, due to receive a stem cell transplant. This sequence joins TRBV3-1 and TRBJ1-3, with D uncertain. In DNA form, the CDR3 reads TGTGCCAGCAGCCAAGAAGCTCAGATCGGAAACACCATATATTTT. It is translated as CASSQEAQIGNTIYF.